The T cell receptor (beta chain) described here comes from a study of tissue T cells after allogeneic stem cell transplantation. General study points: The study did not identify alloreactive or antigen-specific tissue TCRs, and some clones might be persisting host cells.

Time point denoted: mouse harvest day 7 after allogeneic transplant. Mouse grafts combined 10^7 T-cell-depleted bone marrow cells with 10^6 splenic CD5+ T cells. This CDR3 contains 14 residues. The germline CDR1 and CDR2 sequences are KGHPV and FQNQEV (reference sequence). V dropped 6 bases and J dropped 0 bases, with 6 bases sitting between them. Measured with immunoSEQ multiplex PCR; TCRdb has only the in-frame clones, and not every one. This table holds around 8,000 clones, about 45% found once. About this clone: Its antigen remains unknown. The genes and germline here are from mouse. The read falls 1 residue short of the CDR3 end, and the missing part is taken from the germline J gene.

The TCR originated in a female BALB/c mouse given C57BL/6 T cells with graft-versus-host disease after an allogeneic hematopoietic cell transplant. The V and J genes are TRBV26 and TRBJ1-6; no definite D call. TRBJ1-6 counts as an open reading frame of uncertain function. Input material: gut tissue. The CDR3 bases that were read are TGTGCCAGCAGCAGGACTTCCTATAATTCGCCCCTCTAC. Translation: CASSRTSYNSPLY. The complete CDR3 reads CASSRTSYNSPLYF.